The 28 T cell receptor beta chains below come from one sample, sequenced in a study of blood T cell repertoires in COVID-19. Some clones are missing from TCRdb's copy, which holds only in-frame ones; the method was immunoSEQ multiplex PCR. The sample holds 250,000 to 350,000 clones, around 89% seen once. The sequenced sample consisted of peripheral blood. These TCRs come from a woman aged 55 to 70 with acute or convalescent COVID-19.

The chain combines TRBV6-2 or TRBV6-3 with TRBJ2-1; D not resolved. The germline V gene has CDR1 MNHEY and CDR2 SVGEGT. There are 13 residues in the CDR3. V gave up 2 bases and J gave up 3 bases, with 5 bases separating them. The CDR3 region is CASSYAVYNEQFF. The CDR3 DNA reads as TGTGCCAGCAGTTACGCAGTCTACAATGAGCAGTTCTTC.

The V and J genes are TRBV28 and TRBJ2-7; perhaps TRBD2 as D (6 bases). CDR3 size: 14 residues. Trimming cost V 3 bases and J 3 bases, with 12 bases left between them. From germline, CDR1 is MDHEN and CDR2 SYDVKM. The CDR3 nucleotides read TGTGCCAGCAGTTTTGATAGCGGCGACTACGAGCAGTACTTC. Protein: CASSFDSGDYEQYF.

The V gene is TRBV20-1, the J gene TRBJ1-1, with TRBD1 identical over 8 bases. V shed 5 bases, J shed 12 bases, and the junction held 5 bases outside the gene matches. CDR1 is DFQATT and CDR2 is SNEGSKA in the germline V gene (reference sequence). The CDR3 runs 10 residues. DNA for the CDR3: TGCAGTGCTTCCGGACAGGGATCTTTCTTT. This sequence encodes CSASGQGSFF.

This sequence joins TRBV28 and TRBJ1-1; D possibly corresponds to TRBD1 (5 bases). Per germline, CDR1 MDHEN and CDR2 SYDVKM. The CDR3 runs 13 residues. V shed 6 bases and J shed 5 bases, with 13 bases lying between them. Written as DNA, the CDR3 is TGTGCCAGCAGCCTTAGGGGTGCGACTGAAGCTTTCTTT. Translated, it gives CASSLRGATEAFF.

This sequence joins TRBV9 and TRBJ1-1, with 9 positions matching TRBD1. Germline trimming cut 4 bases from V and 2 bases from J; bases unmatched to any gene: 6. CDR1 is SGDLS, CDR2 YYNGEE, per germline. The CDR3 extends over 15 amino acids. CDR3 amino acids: CASSFSTGGNTEAFF. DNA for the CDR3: TGTGCCAGCAGCTTTTCGACAGGGGGTAACACTGAAGCTTTCTTT.

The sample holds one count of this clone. The CDR3: CASSRDRGTGELFF. CDR3 bases: TGTGCCAGCAGCCGGGACAGGGGCACCGGGGAGCTGTTTTTT. The chain recombines TRBV11-2 with TRBJ2-2; 10 nucleotides align to TRBD1. This CDR3 contains 14 residues. Trimming removed 5 bases from V and 4 bases from J; junction bases left unmatched: 1. Germline V CDR1 and CDR2: SGHAT, FQNNGV. Filled out from reference TRBV11-2 and TRBJ2-2, the complete variable domain reads EAGVAQSPRYKIIEKRQSVAFWCNPISGHATLYWYQQILGQGPKLLIQFQNNGVVDDSQLPKDRFSAERLKGVDSTLKIQPAKLEDSAVYLCASSRDRGTGELFFGEGSRLTVL.

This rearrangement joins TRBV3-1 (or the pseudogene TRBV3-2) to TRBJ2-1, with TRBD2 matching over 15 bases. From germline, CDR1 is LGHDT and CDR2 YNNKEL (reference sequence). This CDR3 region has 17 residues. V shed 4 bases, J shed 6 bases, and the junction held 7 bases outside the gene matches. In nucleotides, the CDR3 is TGTGCCAGCAGCCCGGGACTAGCGGGAGGCCTTCGCAATGAGCAGTTCTTC. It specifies CASSPGLAGGLRNEQFF.

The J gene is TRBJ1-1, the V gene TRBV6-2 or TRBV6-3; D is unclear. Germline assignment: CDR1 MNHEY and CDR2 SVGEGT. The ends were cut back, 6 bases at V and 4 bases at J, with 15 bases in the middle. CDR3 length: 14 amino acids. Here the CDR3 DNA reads TGTGCCAGCAGCCCCCGTGTGAGAGGCACTGAAGCTTTCTTT. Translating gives CASSPRVRGTEAFF.

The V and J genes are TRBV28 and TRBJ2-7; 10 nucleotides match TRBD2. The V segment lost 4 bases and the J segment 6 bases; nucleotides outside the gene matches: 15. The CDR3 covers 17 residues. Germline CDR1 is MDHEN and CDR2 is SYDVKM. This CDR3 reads CASSSPASGRGYGEQYF. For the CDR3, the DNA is TGTGCCAGCAGTTCGCCGGCTAGCGGGAGAGGGTATGGCGAGCAGTACTTC.

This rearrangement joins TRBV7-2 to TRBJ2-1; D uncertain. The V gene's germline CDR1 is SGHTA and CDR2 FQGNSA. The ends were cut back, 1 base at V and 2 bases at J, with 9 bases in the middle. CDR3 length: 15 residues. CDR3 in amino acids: CASSLDLPTYNEQFF. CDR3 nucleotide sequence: TGTGCCAGCAGCTTAGACCTACCAACCTACAATGAGCAGTTCTTC. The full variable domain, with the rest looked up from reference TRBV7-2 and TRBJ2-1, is GAGVSQSPSNKVTEKGKDVELRCDPISGHTALYWYRQSLGQGLEFLIYFQGNSAPDKSGLPSDRFSAERTGGSVSTLTIQRTQQEDSAVYLCASSLDLPTYNEQFFGPGTRLTVL.

Here the CDR3 reads CASKLSPSGSRQYF. For the CDR3, the DNA is TGTGCCAGTAAGTTATCACCCTCCGGGAGTAGGCAGTACTTC. V is TRBV19 and J is TRBJ2-7, with D perhaps TRBD2 (6 bases). The germline V and J ends were trimmed by 7 bases and 9 bases, with 22 bases remaining between them. This CDR3 has 14 residues. The V gene's germline CDR1 is LNHDA and CDR2 SQIVND (reference sequence).

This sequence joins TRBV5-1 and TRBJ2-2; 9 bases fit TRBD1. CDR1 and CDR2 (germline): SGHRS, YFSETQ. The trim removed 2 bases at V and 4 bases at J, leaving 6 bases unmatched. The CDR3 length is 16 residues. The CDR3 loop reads CASSLGDRVGTGELFF. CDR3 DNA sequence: TGCGCCAGCAGCTTAGGGGACAGGGTTGGCACCGGGGAGCTGTTTTTT.

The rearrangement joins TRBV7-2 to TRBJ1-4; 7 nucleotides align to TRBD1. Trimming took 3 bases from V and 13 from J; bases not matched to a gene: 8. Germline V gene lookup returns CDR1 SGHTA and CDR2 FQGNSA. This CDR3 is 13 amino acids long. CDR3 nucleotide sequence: TGTGCCAGCAGCTTGGGGACAGCTAGAGGACTGTTTTTT. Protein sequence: CASSLGTARGLFF.

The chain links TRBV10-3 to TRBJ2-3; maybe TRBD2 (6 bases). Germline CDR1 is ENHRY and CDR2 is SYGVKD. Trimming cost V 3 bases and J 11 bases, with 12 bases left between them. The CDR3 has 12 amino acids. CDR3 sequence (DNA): TGTGCCATCAGTGAATCCCCCGGGGGGCAGTATTTT. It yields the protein CAISESPGGQYF.

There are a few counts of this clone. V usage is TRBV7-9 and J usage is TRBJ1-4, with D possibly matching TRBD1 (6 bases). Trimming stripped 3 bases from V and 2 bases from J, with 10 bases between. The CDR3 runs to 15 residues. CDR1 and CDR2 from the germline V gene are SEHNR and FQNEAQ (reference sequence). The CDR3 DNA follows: TGTGCCAGCAGCTTGCAGGGGTCGACTAATGAAAAACTGTTTTTT. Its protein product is CASSLQGSTNEKLFF.

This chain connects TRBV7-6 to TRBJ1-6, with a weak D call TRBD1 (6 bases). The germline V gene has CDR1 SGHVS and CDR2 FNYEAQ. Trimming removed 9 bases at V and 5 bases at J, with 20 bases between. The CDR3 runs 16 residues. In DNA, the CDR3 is TGTGCCAGTACCACCCCGGGGGGCGCTCATAATTCACCCCTCCACTTT. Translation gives CASTTPGGAHNSPLHF.

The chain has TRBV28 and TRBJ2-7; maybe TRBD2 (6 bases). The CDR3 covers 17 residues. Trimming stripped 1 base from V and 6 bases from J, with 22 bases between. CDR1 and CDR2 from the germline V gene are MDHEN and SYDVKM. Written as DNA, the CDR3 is TGTGCCAGCAGTTTATCATTAGGAACTAGCTCTTCGGTCGAGCAGTACTTC. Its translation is CASSLSLGTSSSVEQYF.

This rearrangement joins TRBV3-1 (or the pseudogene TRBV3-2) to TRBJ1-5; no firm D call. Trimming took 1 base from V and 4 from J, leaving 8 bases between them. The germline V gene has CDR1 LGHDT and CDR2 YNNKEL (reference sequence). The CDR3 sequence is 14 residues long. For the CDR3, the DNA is TGTGCCAGCAGCCAAGGCCTACCAAATCAGCCCCAGCATTTT. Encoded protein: CASSQGLPNQPQHF.

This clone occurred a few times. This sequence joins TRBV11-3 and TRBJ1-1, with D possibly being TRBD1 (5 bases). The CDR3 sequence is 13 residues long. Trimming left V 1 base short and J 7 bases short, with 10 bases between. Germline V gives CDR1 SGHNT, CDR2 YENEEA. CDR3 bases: TGTGCCAGCAGCTTAGGATGGGGGGATGAAGCTTTCTTT. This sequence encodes CASSLGWGDEAFF.

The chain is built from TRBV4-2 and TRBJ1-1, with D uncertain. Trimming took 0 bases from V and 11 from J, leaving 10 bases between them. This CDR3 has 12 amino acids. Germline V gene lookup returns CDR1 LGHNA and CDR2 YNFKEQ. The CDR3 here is CASSQESGRAFF. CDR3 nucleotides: TGTGCCAGCAGCCAAGAATCAGGCAGGGCTTTCTTT.

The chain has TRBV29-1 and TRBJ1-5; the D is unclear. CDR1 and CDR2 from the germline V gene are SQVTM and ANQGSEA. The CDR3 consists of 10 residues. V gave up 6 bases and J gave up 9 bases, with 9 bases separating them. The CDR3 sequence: CSVGSGPQHF. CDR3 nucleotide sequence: TGCAGCGTCGGGAGTGGGCCCCAGCATTTT.

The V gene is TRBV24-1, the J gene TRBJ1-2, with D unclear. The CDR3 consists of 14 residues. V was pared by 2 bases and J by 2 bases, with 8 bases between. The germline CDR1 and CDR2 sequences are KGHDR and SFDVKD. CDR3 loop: CATSDYNRNYGYTF. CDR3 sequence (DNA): TGTGCCACCAGTGATTATAACAGAAACTATGGCTACACCTTC.

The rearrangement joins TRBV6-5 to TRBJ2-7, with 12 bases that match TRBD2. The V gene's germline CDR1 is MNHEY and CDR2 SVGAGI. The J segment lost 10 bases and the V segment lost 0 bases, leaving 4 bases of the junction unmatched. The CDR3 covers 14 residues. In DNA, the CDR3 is TGTGCCAGCAGTTACTCGGCTAGCGGGAGGGCCCAGTACTTC. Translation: CASSYSASGRAQYF.

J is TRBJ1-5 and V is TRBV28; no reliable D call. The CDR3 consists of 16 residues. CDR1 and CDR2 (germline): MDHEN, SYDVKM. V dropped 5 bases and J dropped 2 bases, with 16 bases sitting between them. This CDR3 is CASSPPGGMGNQPQHF. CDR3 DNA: TGTGCCAGCAGTCCGCCGGGAGGGATGGGCAATCAGCCCCAGCATTTT.

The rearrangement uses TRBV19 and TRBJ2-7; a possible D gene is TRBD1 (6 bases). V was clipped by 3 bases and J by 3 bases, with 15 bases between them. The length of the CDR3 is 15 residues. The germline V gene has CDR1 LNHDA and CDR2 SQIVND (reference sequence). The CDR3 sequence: CASSMDPGTIYEQYF. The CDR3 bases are TGTGCCAGTAGTATGGACCCCGGGACAATCTACGAGCAGTACTTC. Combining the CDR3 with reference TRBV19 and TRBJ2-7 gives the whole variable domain DGGITQSPKYLFRKEGQNVTLSCEQNLNHDAMYWYRQDPGQGLRLIYYSQIVNDFQKGDIAEGYSVSREKKESFPLTVTSAQKNPTAFYLCASSMDPGTIYEQYFGPGTRLTVT.

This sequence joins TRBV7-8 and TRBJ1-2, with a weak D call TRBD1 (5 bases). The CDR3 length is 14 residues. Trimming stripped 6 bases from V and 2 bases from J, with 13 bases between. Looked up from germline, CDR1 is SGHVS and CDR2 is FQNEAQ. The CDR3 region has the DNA TGTGCCAGCAGTCTAAGGGGCGAAAACTATGGCTACACCTTC. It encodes CASSLRGENYGYTF.

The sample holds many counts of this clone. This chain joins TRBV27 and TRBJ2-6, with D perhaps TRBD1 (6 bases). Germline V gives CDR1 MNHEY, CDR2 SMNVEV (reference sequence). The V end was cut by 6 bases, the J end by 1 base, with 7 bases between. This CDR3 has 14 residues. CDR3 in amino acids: CASRTGSGANVLTF. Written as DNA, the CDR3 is TGTGCCAGCAGAACAGGGTCTGGGGCCAACGTCCTGACTTTC.

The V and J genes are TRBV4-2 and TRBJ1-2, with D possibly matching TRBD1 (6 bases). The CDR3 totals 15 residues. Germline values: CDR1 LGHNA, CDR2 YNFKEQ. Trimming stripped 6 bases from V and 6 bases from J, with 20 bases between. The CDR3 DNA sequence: TGTGCCAGCAGACACAAGCCAGGGGAGGGAGATGGCTACACCTTC. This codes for CASRHKPGEGDGYTF.